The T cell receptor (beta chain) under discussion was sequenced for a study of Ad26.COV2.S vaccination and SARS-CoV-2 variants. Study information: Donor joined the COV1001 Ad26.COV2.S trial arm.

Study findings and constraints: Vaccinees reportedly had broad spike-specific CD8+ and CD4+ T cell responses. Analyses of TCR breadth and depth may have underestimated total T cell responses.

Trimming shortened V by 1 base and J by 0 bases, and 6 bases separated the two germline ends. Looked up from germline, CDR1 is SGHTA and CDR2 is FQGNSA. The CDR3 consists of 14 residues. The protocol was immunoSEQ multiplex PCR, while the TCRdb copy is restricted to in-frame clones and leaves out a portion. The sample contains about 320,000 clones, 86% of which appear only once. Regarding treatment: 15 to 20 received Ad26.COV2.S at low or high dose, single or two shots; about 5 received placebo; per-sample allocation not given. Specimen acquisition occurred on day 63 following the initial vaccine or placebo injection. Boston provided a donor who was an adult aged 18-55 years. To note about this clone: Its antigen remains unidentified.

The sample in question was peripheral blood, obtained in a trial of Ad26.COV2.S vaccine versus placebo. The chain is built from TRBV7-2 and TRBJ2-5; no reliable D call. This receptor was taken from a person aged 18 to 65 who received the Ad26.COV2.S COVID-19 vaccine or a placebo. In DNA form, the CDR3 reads TGTGCCAGCAGCTTAGAAGCAAACCAAGAGACCCAGTACTTC. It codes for CASSLEANQETQYF.